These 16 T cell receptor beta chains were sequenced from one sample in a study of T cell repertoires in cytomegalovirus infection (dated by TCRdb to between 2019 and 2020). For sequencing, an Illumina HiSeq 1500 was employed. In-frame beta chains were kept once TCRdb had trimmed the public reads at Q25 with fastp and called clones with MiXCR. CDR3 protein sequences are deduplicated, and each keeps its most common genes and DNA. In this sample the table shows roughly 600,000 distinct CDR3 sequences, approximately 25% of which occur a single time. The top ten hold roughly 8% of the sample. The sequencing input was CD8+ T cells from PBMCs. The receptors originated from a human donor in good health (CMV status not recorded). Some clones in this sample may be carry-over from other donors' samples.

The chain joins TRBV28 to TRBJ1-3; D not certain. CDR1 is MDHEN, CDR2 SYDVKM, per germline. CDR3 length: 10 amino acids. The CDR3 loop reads CGHGGNTIYF. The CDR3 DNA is TGTGGCCATGGGGGAAACACCATATATTTT.

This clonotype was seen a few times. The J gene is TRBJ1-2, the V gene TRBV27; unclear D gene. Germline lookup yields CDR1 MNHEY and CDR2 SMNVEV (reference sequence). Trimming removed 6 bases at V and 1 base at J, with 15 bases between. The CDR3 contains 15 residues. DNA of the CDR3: TGTGCCAGCAGCTACACGCCCTGGAATAACTATGGCTACACCTTC. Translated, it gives CASSYTPWNNYGYTF.

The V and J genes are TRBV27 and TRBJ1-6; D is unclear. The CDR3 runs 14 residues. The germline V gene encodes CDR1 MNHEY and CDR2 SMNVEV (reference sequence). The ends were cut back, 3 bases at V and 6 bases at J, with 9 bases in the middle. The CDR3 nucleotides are TGTGCCAGCAGTTTCGGGCAGATTAATTCACCCCTCCACTTT. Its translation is CASSFGQINSPLHF.

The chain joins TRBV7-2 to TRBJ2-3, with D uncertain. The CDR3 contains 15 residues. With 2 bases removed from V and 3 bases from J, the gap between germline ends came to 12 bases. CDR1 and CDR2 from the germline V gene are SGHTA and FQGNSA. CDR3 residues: CASSLLTPPTDTQYF. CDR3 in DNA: TGTGCCAGCAGCTTACTGACACCTCCAACAGATACGCAGTATTTT.

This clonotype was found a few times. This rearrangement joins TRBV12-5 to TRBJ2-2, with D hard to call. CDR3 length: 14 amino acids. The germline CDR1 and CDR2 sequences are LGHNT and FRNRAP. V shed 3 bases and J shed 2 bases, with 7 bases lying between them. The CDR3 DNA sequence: TGTGCTAGTGGTTTTAGTCTAAACACCGGGGAGCTGTTTTTT. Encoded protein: CASGFSLNTGELFF.

The DNA for the CDR3 is TGTGCCAGCAGTGCCGGAGAAGCTTTCTTT. It encodes CASSAGEAFF. This chain joins TRBV6-6 and TRBJ1-1; unclear D gene. V lost 5 bases to trimming and J lost 8 bases, with 6 bases between them. The CDR3 has 10 amino acids. CDR1 is MNHNY, CDR2 SVGAGI, per germline (reference sequence).

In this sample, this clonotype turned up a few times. The CDR3 here is CASSADETGELFF. The DNA of the CDR3 is TGTGCCAGCAGTGCGGACGAGACCGGGGAGCTGTTTTTT. The rearrangement links TRBV6-1 to TRBJ2-2; no definite D call. Trimming removed 4 bases from V and 5 bases from J, with 8 bases in between. The length of the CDR3 is 13 residues. Germline V CDR1 and CDR2: MNHNS, SASEGT.

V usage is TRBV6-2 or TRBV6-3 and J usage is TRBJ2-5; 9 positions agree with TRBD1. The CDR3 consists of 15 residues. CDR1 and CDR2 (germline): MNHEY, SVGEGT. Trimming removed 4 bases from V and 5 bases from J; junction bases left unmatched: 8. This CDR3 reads CASSSTGQGGETQYF. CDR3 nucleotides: TGTGCCAGCAGTTCTACGGGACAGGGAGGCGAGACCCAGTACTTC.

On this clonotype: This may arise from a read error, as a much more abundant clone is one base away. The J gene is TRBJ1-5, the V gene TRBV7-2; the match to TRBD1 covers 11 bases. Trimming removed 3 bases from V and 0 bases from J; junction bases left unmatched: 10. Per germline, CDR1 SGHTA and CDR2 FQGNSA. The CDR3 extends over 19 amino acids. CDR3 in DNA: TGTGCCAGCAGCTTTGCGCCGGGACAGGGGGTCGGTAGCAATCAGCCCCAGCATTTT. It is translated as CASSFAPGQGVGSNQPQHF.

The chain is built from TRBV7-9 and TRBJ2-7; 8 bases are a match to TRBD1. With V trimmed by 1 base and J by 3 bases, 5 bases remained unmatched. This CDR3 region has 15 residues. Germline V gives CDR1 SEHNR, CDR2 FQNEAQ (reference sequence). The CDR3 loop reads CASSLGTGPHYEQYV. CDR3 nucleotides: TGTGCCAGCAGCTTAGGGACAGGGCCCCACTACGAGCAGTACGTC.

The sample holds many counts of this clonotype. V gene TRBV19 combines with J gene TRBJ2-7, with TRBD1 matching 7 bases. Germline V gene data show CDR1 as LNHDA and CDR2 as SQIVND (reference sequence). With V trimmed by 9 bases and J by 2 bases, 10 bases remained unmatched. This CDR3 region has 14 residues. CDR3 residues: CASDIGTATYEQYF. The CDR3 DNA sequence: TGTGCCAGCGATATAGGGACAGCAACCTACGAGCAGTACTTC. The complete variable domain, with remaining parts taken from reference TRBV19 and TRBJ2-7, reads DGGITQSPKYLFRKEGQNVTLSCEQNLNHDAMYWYRQDPGQGLRLIYYSQIVNDFQKGDIAEGYSVSREKKESFPLTVTSAQKNPTAFYLCASDIGTATYEQYFGPGTRLTVT.

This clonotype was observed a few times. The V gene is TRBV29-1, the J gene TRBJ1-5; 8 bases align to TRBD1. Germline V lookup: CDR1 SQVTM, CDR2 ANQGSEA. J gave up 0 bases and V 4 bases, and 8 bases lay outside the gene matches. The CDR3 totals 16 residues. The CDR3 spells CSVAGGTGDSNQPQHF. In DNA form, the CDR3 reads TGCAGCGTTGCTGGGGGGACAGGCGATAGCAATCAGCCCCAGCATTTT.

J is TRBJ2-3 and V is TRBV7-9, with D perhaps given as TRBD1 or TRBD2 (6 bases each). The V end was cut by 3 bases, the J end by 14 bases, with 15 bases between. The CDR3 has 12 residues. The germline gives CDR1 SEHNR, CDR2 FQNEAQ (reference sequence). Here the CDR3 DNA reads TGTGCCAGCAGCTTTCGGGGGCCCATCCCGTATTTT. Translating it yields CASSFRGPIPYF.

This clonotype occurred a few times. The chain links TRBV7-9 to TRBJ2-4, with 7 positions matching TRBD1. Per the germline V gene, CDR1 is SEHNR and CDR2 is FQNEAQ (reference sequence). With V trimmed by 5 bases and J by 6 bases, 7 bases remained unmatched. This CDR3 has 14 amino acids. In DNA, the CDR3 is TGTGCCAGCAGCCAGGGGGATCGGGGAAACATTCAGTACTTC. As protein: CASSQGDRGNIQYF.

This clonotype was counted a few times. The DNA for the CDR3 is TGTGCCAGCAGTTCGGCAGGGTTCAACGTCCTGACTTTC. This translates into CASSSAGFNVLTF. The chain employs TRBV28 and TRBJ2-6; possible D gene TRBD1, 5 bases. The CDR3 consists of 13 residues. The germline V gene has CDR1 MDHEN and CDR2 SYDVKM. V was cut by 4 bases and J by 9 bases, with 10 bases left in between. Full variable domain (outside the CDR3, taken from reference TRBV28 and TRBJ2-6): DVKVTQSSRYLVKRTGEKVFLECVQDMDHENMFWYRQDPGLGLRLIYFSYDVKMKEKGDIPEGYSVSREKKERFSLILESASTNQTSMYLCASSSAGFNVLTFGAGSRLTVL.

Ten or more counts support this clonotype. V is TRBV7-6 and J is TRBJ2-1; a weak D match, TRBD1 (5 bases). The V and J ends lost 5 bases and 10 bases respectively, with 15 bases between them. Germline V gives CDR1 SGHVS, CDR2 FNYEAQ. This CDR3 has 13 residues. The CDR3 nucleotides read TGTGCCAGCAGCCAGGGATCGCTGCGAGAGCAGTTCTTC. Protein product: CASSQGSLREQFF.